This passage covers 5 T cell receptor beta chains from one sample sequenced in a study of immune evolution from preneoplasia to lung adenocarcinoma. The repertoire was sequenced with immunoSEQ multiplex PCR; TCRdb's copy has only in-frame clones and lacks some. Of about 14,000 clones in the sample, more than 80% are singletons; the top ten hold about 4.3%. The specimen sequenced was FFPE minimally invasive lung adenocarcinoma tissue. Receptors were obtained from a person aged 65 to 79 with lung adenocarcinoma.

The chain is built from TRBV6-6 and TRBJ1-2; the match to TRBD1 covers 7 bases. CDR1 MNHNY and CDR2 SVGAGI come from the germline V gene (reference sequence). CDR3 length: 13 amino acids. The V segment lost 7 bases and the J segment 8 bases; nucleotides outside the gene matches: 10. The CDR3 region is CASTADRSSGYTF. Written as DNA, the CDR3 is TGTGCCAGCACCGCGGACAGGAGCAGCGGCTACACCTTC.

V usage is TRBV7-8 and J usage is TRBJ1-2, with a weak D call TRBD1 (6 bases). V was clipped by 1 base and J by 7 bases, with 25 bases between them. The CDR3 runs 18 residues. CDR1 is SGHVS, CDR2 FQNEAQ, per germline. CDR3 protein: CASSLGVDPSQGSSGYTF. The CDR3 DNA follows: TGTGCCAGCAGCTTAGGGGTTGATCCGTCACAGGGATCCTCTGGCTACACCTTC.

The chain employs TRBV19 and TRBJ2-2; 7 bases are a match to TRBD2. After removal of 6 bases from V and 5 bases from J, the junction contained 9 bases not matched to a gene. The germline V gene has CDR1 LNHDA and CDR2 SQIVND (reference sequence). The CDR3 spans 15 residues. The DNA of the CDR3 is TGTGCCAGTAGGGCCCAGGGAGGGAGTACCGGGGAGCTGTTTTTT. It translates to CASRAQGGSTGELFF.

The chain employs TRBV19 and TRBJ1-2, with 7 bases matching TRBD1. Germline V lookup: CDR1 LNHDA, CDR2 SQIVND (reference sequence). This CDR3 region has 16 residues. The V and J ends lost 6 bases and 0 bases, in that order; junction bases with no gene match: 10. The CDR3 is CASRINGQVTNYGYTF. CDR3 coding DNA: TGTGCCAGTAGGATCAATGGACAGGTTACTAACTATGGCTACACCTTC.

The rearrangement links TRBV5-6 to TRBJ1-1; 7 bases agree with TRBD1. CDR1 is SGHDT, CDR2 YYEEEE, per germline. J was trimmed by 4 bases and V by 0 bases; bases with no gene match: 6. This CDR3 has 15 residues. The CDR3 loop is CASSLGGAGGTEAFF. CDR3 in DNA: TGTGCCAGCAGCTTGGGCGGGGCAGGGGGCACTGAAGCTTTCTTT.